Below, one TCR beta chain is given with its context. Which antigen it targets is not known. Per-base quality was not reported, and no clone a single base away is much larger than it. This sample stems from a study of shared clonotypes between healthy human individuals (dated by TCRdb to the early 2020s). Broadly, across the study: Two women and a few men aged 18 to 49 years were included in the cohort. Leukapheresis yielded between about 0.8 and 9.5 billion PBMCs per donor. Libraries were prepared and TCR repertoires were sequenced by different laboratories using diverse techniques, in order to increase sequencing depth and limit assay-specific biases. The study deeply sequenced blood TCR repertoires of about 5 healthy adults to estimate repertoire size and the extent of clonotype sharing between individuals. For each donor, CD4 naive and CD4 memory were each given three plates, CD8 naive was given two plates, and CD8 memory was given one plate. The investigation overall reported the following: Rarefaction of sorted-subset datasets indicated incomplete sequencing despite the large sequencing depth. The small number of donors limited the genetic and exposure-history diversity represented. Pairwise subsampling indicated that sequencing depth was expected to affect the degree of clonotype sharing among donors. When a handful of donors were compared, the shared fraction of clonotypes was around 5% for naive CD4, 3% to 4% for naive CD8, roughly 2.5% for memory CD4, and 0.4% for memory CD8. Estimated clonotype richness was generally larger for naive than for memory subsets. Clonotypes shared by all four sorted-subset donors showed higher generation probabilities than non-shared clonotypes. Sampling was limited to blood, and TCR repertoires in tissue likely differ from TCR repertoires in blood.

V and J are trimmed by 3 bases and 3 bases, and the gene matches miss 3 bases of the junction. The CDR3, cysteine through phenylalanine, is 15 amino acids long. Just the 45-base CDR3 DNA is kept, in frame starting at base 1. As encoded in the germline V gene (reference sequence), CDR1 is MNHEY while CDR2 is SMNVEV. Using the deep immunoSEQ assay, multiplex PCR amplified TCR CDR3 regions from genomic DNA. Extracted genomic DNA from each cell subset was distributed evenly across all wells of several immunoSEQ 96-well plates, and each plate was treated as a replicate. For sorted subsets, each replicate PCR was loaded with around 220 ng genomic DNA, equivalent to about 33,000 T cell genomes. Purified libraries were measured with a Qubit 3.0 fluorometer, size-checked on a Bioanalyzer 2100, and measured again with the KAPA Library Quantification kit. Each immunoSEQ 96-well plate was sequenced on its own single-read 150-cycle Illumina NextSeq 550 flow cell. The authors' pipeline ran thus. Because the immunoSEQ output included only junctional sequences and no quality scores, the filtering could not be the same as the filtering used for full-length reads. To assign V/J genes and CDR3, sequences were annotated against IMGT germline references using PyIR, a Python wrapper for IgBLAST v1.9. Any read was removed if the V/J assignment was weak (E-value above 1e-6), the CDR3 was missing, or the read contained stop codons, out-of-frame junctions, or ambiguous translated residues. V3J clonotypes were defined as sequences sharing the same inferred V gene, J gene, and CDR3 amino acid sequence. Percentage overlap between repertoires was computed as shared unique clonotypes divided by the size of the smaller repertoire. Richness of each repertoire was evaluated using RTK rarefaction, the Chao1 estimator, and Recon v2.1 estimates of unobserved clonotypes. For all TCRbeta clonotypes obtained by the gDNA method from several donors, generation probabilities were computed with OLGA. What TCRdb holds here is the immuneACCESS table cut down to in-frame rearrangements. Part of the clones is not present; checked against another copy, under half of the missing clones reflect an unresolved V gene, and the others are unexplained. Clonal size and the V and J genes are those of that table, whereas D and trimming came from the DNA. Here the sample has around 370,000 clones; 95% to 97% occur a single time. About 0.34% of the sample goes to the ten largest clones.

Donors were healthy HIV-negative adults with no recently reported acute infections or vaccinations. All donors were Caucasian adults living in Nashville, Tennessee, USA. CD8 memory samples were composed of magnetically selected CD45RO+ cells combined with CCR7-negative CD45RA+ effector memory (TemRA) cells. After blood collection by leukapheresis, PBMCs were isolated using Ficoll-Histopaque density gradient centrifugation and then cryopreserved in the vapor phase of liquid nitrogen. Analytical flow cytometry was used to check the purity and quantity of each magnetically sorted T cell population. Genomic DNA was isolated from every sorted fraction and measured by UV absorbance on a Nanodrop 2000c.

The specimen sequenced was memory CD8+ T cells sorted from blood. Read against the paper, the sample's cell subset or site label means: CD45RO+ cells pooled with CCR7-negative TemRA cells. This TCR was sampled from a man aged 30-40 years in good health. The receptor chain draws on TRBV27 and TRBJ2-1, and 9 junction bases match TRBD2. The nucleotide sequence reads TGTGCCAGCAGTTTTGAACTAGCGGGCTACAATGAGCAGTTCTTC. This translates into CASSFELAGYNEQFF.